This TCR beta chain was sequenced in a study of blood T cell repertoires in COVID-19. Study information: The United States, Italy and Spain supplied acute and convalescent COVID-19 samples. The cDNA or gDNA used as material had been derived from T cells, B-cell-depleted T cells, or PBMCs.

V trimming: 3 bases; J trimming: 1 base; junction bases outside the gene matches: 11. From germline, CDR1 is ENHRY and CDR2 SYGVKD. This CDR3 spans 18 amino acids. Original data processing: Quantification of nucleated cells was approximated via reference gene primer amplification. Assay used: immunoSEQ multiplex PCR; TCRdb lists only in-frame clones, some missing. V and J calls plus clone size are reproduced from that table; the DNA served to infer D and trimming. The data show roughly 160,000 clones, about 87% seen once. This chain uses TRBV10-3 with TRBJ2-3, with 9 bases matching TRBD2. Sequencing was done on a sample of peripheral blood. This TCR was sampled from a man between 60 and 75 years old with acute or convalescent COVID-19. The CDR3 bases are TGTGCCATCAGTGAAAGTAGCGGGAGACATCCGGGCACAGATACGCAGTATTTT. It is translated as CAISESSGRHPGTDTQYF.